This is a list of T cell receptor beta chains from one sample in a study of Ad26.COV2.S vaccination and SARS-CoV-2 variants. Assay used: immunoSEQ multiplex PCR; TCRdb lists only in-frame clones, some missing. Here the sample spans some 640,000 clones, roughly nine tenths being singletons. The sample in question was peripheral blood, obtained in a trial of Ad26.COV2.S vaccine versus placebo. The receptors originated from a person aged 18-65 years who received the Ad26.COV2.S COVID-19 vaccine or a placebo. Each CDR3 is given with its conserved first and last residue. The order of the fields is D gene, J gene, V gene, clone size, CDR3 DNA, CDR3 protein. D genes are given only for firm matches. The size field is filled for only some rows; it gives once, few, many or a size class.

d_gene: .
j_gene: TRBJ1-1
v_gene: TRBV6-5
abundance: .
CDR3nt: TGTGCCAGCAGTTACTCCACAGGGACCGGGACCACTGAAGCTTTCTTT
CDR3aa: CASSYSTGTGTTEAFF

d_gene: .
j_gene: TRBJ2-2
v_gene: TRBV9
abundance: .
CDR3nt: TGTGCCAGCAGCGGACCCAACACCGGGGAGCTGTTTTTT
CDR3aa: CASSGPNTGELFF

d_gene: TRBD1
j_gene: TRBJ1-4
v_gene: TRBV6-5
abundance: .
CDR3nt: TGTGCCAGCAAGCCGACAGGGGGGAATGAAAAACTGTTTTTT
CDR3aa: CASKPTGGNEKLFF

d_gene: TRBD2
j_gene: TRBJ2-1
v_gene: TRBV5-1
abundance: .
CDR3nt: TGCGCCAGCAGGCATCCGGGACTAGCTCCCAATGAGCAGTTCTTC
CDR3aa: CASRHPGLAPNEQFF

d_gene: TRBD2
j_gene: TRBJ2-1
v_gene: TRBV6-5
abundance: .
CDR3nt: TGTGCCAGCACCAGGACTAGTTACAGTGAGCAGTTCTTC
CDR3aa: CASTRTSYSEQFF

d_gene: .
j_gene: TRBJ2-1
v_gene: TRBV6-1
abundance: .
CDR3nt: TGTGCCAGCAGTGAAGCGCACGGACAGAACAATGAGCAGTTCTTC
CDR3aa: CASSEAHGQNNEQFF

d_gene: .
j_gene: TRBJ2-2
v_gene: TRBV5-3
abundance: .
CDR3nt: TGTGCCAGAGTGATGAGAGGGGAGCTGTTTTTT
CDR3aa: CARVMRGELFF

d_gene: .
j_gene: TRBJ1-2
v_gene: TRBV20-1
abundance: .
CDR3nt: TGCAGTGCCTCGGGAGGGGGCTACACCTTC
CDR3aa: CSASGGGYTF

d_gene: TRBD1
j_gene: TRBJ1-5
v_gene: TRBV3-1/TRBV3-2
abundance: .
CDR3nt: TGTGCCAGCAGCCAAGGGGGCCAGGGGGACCAGCCCCAGCATTTT
CDR3aa: CASSQGGQGDQPQHF

d_gene: .
j_gene: TRBJ2-7
v_gene: TRBV27
abundance: .
CDR3nt: TGTGCCAGCAGTCGTACAGGGTTTTTGACCTACGAGCAGTACTTC
CDR3aa: CASSRTGFLTYEQYF

d_gene: .
j_gene: TRBJ1-4
v_gene: TRBV27
abundance: .
CDR3nt: TGTGCCAGCAGTACTTTCCGGGACACGAATGAAAAACTGTTTTTT
CDR3aa: CASSTFRDTNEKLFF

d_gene: .
j_gene: TRBJ1-1
v_gene: TRBV5-1
abundance: .
CDR3nt: TGCGCCAGCAGCTTGGGTTCAGGGAACACTGAAGCTTTCTTT
CDR3aa: CASSLGSGNTEAFF

d_gene: .
j_gene: TRBJ2-2
v_gene: TRBV5-1
abundance: once
CDR3nt: TGCGCCAGCAGCCTGTCGTTGGCGGGGTCCGGGGAGCTGTTTTTT
CDR3aa: CASSLSLAGSGELFF